The present entry profiles one T cell receptor (beta chain) with its context. The data derive from a study of blood T cell repertoires in COVID-19. Looking at the study overall: The origin of the acute and convalescent COVID-19 samples was the United States, Italy and Spain. T cells, B-cell-depleted T cells, or PBMCs provided the cDNA or gDNA that served as material.

Germline V gives CDR1 SGHTA, CDR2 FQGTGA. Losses at the gene ends were 2 bases for V and 3 bases for J; bases not matched to a gene: 0. This CDR3 is built from 13 residues. How the authors handled the data: Researchers report that nucleated cell counts were estimated from reference gene primer amplification. Sequencing used immunoSEQ multiplex PCR; TCRdb keeps in-frame clones, though not all of them. The DNA gave D and trimming, while V, J and clone size come from that table. This sample has 100,000 to 150,000 clones, with around 83% found just once. This chain uses TRBV7-3 with TRBJ1-2; 7 bases agree with TRBD1. Sequenced: PBMCs or T cells enriched from blood (not recorded which). The sequence derives from a woman in her 30s who had recovered from COVID-19. CDR3 coding DNA: TGTGCCAGCAGCTTAGACAGGGACTATGGCTACACCTTC. Translated, it gives CASSLDRDYGYTF.